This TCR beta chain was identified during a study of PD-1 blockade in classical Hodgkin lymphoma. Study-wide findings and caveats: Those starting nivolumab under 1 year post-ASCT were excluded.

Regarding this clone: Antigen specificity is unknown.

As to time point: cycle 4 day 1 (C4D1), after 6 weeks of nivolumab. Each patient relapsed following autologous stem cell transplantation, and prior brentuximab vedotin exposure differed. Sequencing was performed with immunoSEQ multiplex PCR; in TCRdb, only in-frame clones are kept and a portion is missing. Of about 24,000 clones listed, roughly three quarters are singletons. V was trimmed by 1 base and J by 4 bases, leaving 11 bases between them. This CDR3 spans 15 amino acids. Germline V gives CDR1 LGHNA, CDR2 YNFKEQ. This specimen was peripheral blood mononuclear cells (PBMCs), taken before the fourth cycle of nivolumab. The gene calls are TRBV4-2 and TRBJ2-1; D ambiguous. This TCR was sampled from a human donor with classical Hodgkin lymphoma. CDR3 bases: TGTGCCAGCAGCCAAGTATCCTCCTTATACAATGAGCAGTTCTTC. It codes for CASSQVSSLYNEQFF.